These 23 T cell receptor beta chains share one sample of origin, sequenced in a study of T-cell reconstitution after alpha-beta-depleted transplantation in children. Preparation of the TCRbeta library involved a method that used unique molecular identifiers. TCRdb called the PCR reads again in MiXCR, with one record for every CDR3 protein. The data contain about 230,000 distinct CDR3 sequences, approximately 12% of them singletons. This specimen was PBMCs from the stem cell graft donor, taken from the stem cell graft. The receptors come from a human donor who donated a stem cell graft to a child with acute lymphoblastic leukemia.

This clonotype was recorded many times. This chain links TRBV29-1 with TRBJ1-4, with D possibly being TRBD1 (5 bases). Trimming cost V 7 bases and J 0 bases, with 12 bases left between them. The CDR3 is made up of 14 amino acids. From germline, CDR1 is SQVTM and CDR2 ANQGSEA. The DNA of the CDR3 is TGCAGCGCTGGACACATTGCAACTAATGAAAAACTGTTTTTT. Protein product: CSAGHIATNEKLFF.

This sequence joins TRBV19 and TRBJ2-5, with D possibly being TRBD2 (6 bases). The CDR3 extends over 15 amino acids. Germline V gene data show CDR1 as LNHDA and CDR2 as SQIVND (reference sequence). With 5 bases removed from V and 1 base from J, the gap between germline ends came to 14 bases. The CDR3 here is CASSAQTGSQETQYF. CDR3 sequence (DNA): TGTGCCAGTAGTGCACAGACCGGGAGCCAAGAGACCCAGTACTTC.

This clonotype was seen repeatedly, ten times or more. This rearrangement joins TRBV20-1 to TRBJ2-1; 7 bases are shared with TRBD1. Unmatched junction bases numbered 5, after V lost 4 bases and J lost 2 bases. This CDR3 is 14 amino acids long. Germline V lookup: CDR1 DFQATT, CDR2 SNEGSKA (reference sequence). The CDR3 sequence is CSAIGTETYNEQFF. CDR3 sequence (DNA): TGCAGTGCTATCGGGACAGAGACCTACAATGAGCAGTTCTTC.

This clonotype was counted many times. This chain connects TRBV20-1 to TRBJ1-2, with 8 bases fitting TRBD1. Losses at the gene ends were 6 bases for V and 4 bases for J; bases not matched to a gene: 10. The germline V gene has CDR1 DFQATT and CDR2 SNEGSKA (reference sequence). The CDR3 covers 14 residues. The DNA for the CDR3 is TGCAGTGCCAATCGACAGGGGACCTCCTATGGCTACACCTTC. Residues: CSANRQGTSYGYTF.

This clonotype was recorded many times. The chain employs TRBV6-5 and TRBJ2-1; D is tentatively TRBD1 or TRBD2 (5 bases each). The CDR3 is 13 residues long. CDR1 and CDR2 from the germline V gene are MNHEY and SVGAGI. The V gene lost 8 bases and the J gene lost 9 bases, with 17 bases spanning the gap. CDR3 coding DNA: TGTGCCAGCTCCGGGGCAAGGGCGGGTGAGCAGTTCTTC. Protein: CASSGARAGEQFF.

V is TRBV9 and J is TRBJ2-1, with TRBD2 identical over 11 bases. This CDR3 region has 15 residues. After removal of 4 bases from V and 5 bases from J, the junction contained 5 bases not matched to a gene. Germline assignment: CDR1 SGDLS and CDR2 YYNGEE. The CDR3 DNA reads as TGTGCCAGCAGCCCAACTAGCGGGGGAAACAATGAGCAGTTCTTC. It codes for CASSPTSGGNNEQFF.

The V call is TRBV27, the J call TRBJ2-1, with D tentatively TRBD2 (6 bases). The CDR3 length is 16 residues. Germline CDR1 and CDR2: MNHEY and SMNVEV (reference sequence). V lost 5 bases and J 3 bases, leaving 17 bases between the germline ends. The CDR3 nucleotides are TGTGCCAGCAGTCAGCAGCGGGCCCTAGTCTACAATGAGCAGTTCTTC. It translates to CASSQQRALVYNEQFF.

In this sample, this clonotype turned up a few times. V gene TRBV11-2 combines with J gene TRBJ2-6; D remains ambiguous. In germline, CDR1 is SGHAT, CDR2 FQNNGV. CDR3 size: 18 residues. V gave up 3 bases and J gave up 1 base, with 16 bases separating them. The CDR3 DNA sequence: TGTGCCAGCAGCTTTAGGCCCGGGCTGTCATCTGGGGCCAACGTCCTGACTTTC. This sequence encodes CASSFRPGLSSGANVLTF. Based on the CDR3 plus reference TRBV11-2 and TRBJ2-6, the full variable domain is EAGVAQSPRYKIIEKRQSVAFWCNPISGHATLYWYQQILGQGPKLLIQFQNNGVVDDSQLPKDRFSAERLKGVDSTLKIQPAKLEDSAVYLCASSFRPGLSSGANVLTFGAGSRLTVL.

This clonotype was seen ten or more times. The chain employs TRBV28 and TRBJ2-7, with TRBD1 matching 9 bases. Per the germline V gene, CDR1 is MDHEN and CDR2 is SYDVKM. The CDR3 is 13 amino acids. Germline trimming cut 8 bases from V and 3 bases from J; bases unmatched to any gene: 5. The CDR3 here is CASEQGADYEQYF. Written as DNA, the CDR3 is TGTGCCAGCGAACAGGGGGCAGACTACGAGCAGTACTTC. Filled out from reference TRBV28 and TRBJ2-7, the complete variable domain reads DVKVTQSSRYLVKRTGEKVFLECVQDMDHENMFWYRQDPGLGLRLIYFSYDVKMKEKGDIPEGYSVSREKKERFSLILESASTNQTSMYLCASEQGADYEQYFGPGTRLTVT.

This clonotype was seen repeatedly, ten times or more. CDR3 protein: CASSLLAATNTEAFF. In nucleotides, the CDR3 is TGCGCCAGCAGCTTGTTGGCAGCGACGAACACTGAAGCTTTCTTT. The chain carries TRBV5-1 and TRBJ1-1, with D uncertain. The CDR3 has 15 amino acids. Between the trimmed V and J ends, which lost 1 base and 1 base, there was a span of 11 bases. Germline CDR1 SGHRS, CDR2 YFSETQ.

This chain joins TRBV4-2 and TRBJ1-3, with D unresolved. This CDR3 comprises 16 residues. Looked up from germline, CDR1 is LGHNA and CDR2 is YNFKEQ. Deletions cut 3 bases from V and 0 bases from J, with 12 bases between. The DNA of the CDR3 is TGTGCCAGCAGCCAGAGGACTGGTCCCTCTGGAAACACCATATATTTT. Amino acids: CASSQRTGPSGNTIYF.

This clonotype was seen repeatedly, ten times or more. Written as DNA, the CDR3 is TGTGCCAGCAGCTTGTCCTACGGGGGAAACATTCAGTACTTC. It yields the protein CASSLSYGGNIQYF. This sequence joins TRBV7-2 and TRBJ2-4; the D gene is possibly TRBD2 (6 bases). Deletions cut 3 bases from V and 6 bases from J, with 12 bases between. The CDR3 totals 14 residues. The V gene's germline CDR1 is SGHTA and CDR2 FQGNSA.

Regarding this clonotype: A single base separates this from a much larger clone, so it may be a read error. The chain combines TRBV21-1 with TRBJ2-5; TRBD2 was called by the table and not checked on the DNA. TRBV21-1 is noted as a pseudogene. This CDR3 comprises 16 residues. This CDR3 is CASSKALAVETNGLDF. For the CDR3, the DNA is TGTGCCAGCAGCAAAGCTCTGGCCGTCGAGACTAACGGACTGGACTTC.

This clonotype was detected once. J is TRBJ2-1 and V is TRBV24-1; D perhaps matches TRBD2 (5 bases). The CDR3 runs to 17 residues. Trimming removed 3 bases at V and 8 bases at J, with 22 bases between. The germline V gene encodes CDR1 KGHDR and CDR2 SFDVKD. CDR3 sequence (DNA): TGTGCCACCAGTGATCCTCTCTTGGGAGAAAGAGTAGATGAGCAGTTCTTC. This codes for CATSDPLLGERVDEQFF.

This clonotype has ten or more counts. The gene calls are TRBV5-1 and TRBJ2-5, with D possibly TRBD2 on 5 matching bases. This CDR3 has 14 residues. The germline V gene has CDR1 SGHRS and CDR2 YFSETQ. Trimming took 5 bases from V and 0 from J, leaving 11 bases between them. CDR3 bases: TGCGCCAGCAGAGGGAAGCGGTACCAAGAGACCCAGTACTTC. Its protein product is CASRGKRYQETQYF.

Concerning this clonotype: It may be a read error: a sequence one base away is much more abundant. The conserved phenylalanine or tryptophan normally closing the CDR3 is absent here, so this likely arose from a read error. The rearrangement joins TRBV7-2 to TRBJ1-2; D perhaps matches TRBD1 (6 bases). Germline-derived CDR1 and CDR2 are SGHTA and FQGNSA. Trimming cost V 4 bases and J 2 bases, with 14 bases left between them. The CDR3 is made up of 15 amino acids. CDR3 loop: CASSWWPDRNYGYTY. CDR3 nucleotides: TGTGCCAGCAGCTGGTGGCCGGACAGAAACTATGGCTACACCTAC.

This clonotype was observed many times. The chain recombines TRBV28 with TRBJ2-1; 9 bases line up with TRBD2. J was trimmed by 1 base and V by 7 bases; bases with no gene match: 11. Germline V lookup: CDR1 MDHEN, CDR2 SYDVKM. The CDR3 runs 17 residues. The CDR3 nucleotides read TGTGCCAGCATCGGGGCTAGCGGGGCTAAATCCTACAATGAGCAGTTCTTC. Protein product: CASIGASGAKSYNEQFF.

This clonotype occurred once. A much larger clonotype is one base distant, so this may be a read error. The J gene is TRBJ1-5, the V gene TRBV20-1, with D unresolved. V shed 5 bases and J shed 2 bases, with 16 bases lying between them. Germline V gene sequence: CDR1 DFQATT, CDR2 SNEGSKA (reference sequence). The CDR3 runs to 15 residues. CDR3 DNA: TGCAGTGCTTACCTCACTATAACGCGCAATCAGCCCCAGCATTTT. This translates into CSAYLTITRNQPQHF.

This clonotype has a count of ten or more. The chain uses TRBV27 and TRBJ1-5; 7 nucleotides agree with TRBD1. The CDR3 is 14 residues long. Germline lookup yields CDR1 MNHEY and CDR2 SMNVEV (reference sequence). With 8 bases clipped from V and 7 bases from J, the junction kept 11 bases outside the gene matches. The CDR3, as DNA: TGTGCCAGCTCTTACAGGGGAGCGGGGCAGCCCCAGCATTTT. This codes for CASSYRGAGQPQHF.

The chain recombines TRBV7-9 with TRBJ2-7, with D perhaps TRBD1 (6 bases). Looked up from germline, CDR1 is SEHNR and CDR2 is FQNEAQ (reference sequence). The CDR3 totals 13 residues. V was trimmed by 5 bases and J by 2 bases, leaving 10 bases between them. The CDR3 loop reads CASSPDRTYEQYF. As DNA, the CDR3 is TGTGCCAGCAGCCCAGACAGGACCTACGAGCAGTACTTC.

The sample holds many counts of this clonotype. This rearrangement joins TRBV12-3 or TRBV12-4 to TRBJ2-5; D possibly matches TRBD1 or TRBD2 (5 bases each). V was clipped by 5 bases and J by 5 bases, with 12 bases between them. The CDR3 has 13 residues. CDR3 DNA: TGTGCCAGCAGTAACCTGTGGGGGGAGACCCAGTACTTC. Protein: CASSNLWGETQYF.

This clonotype was recorded at least ten times. The chain is built from TRBV20-1 and TRBJ2-1; D gene uncertain. The V and J ends lost 7 bases and 4 bases respectively, with 8 bases between them. The CDR3 sequence is 11 residues long. Per the germline V gene, CDR1 is DFQATT and CDR2 is SNEGSKA (reference sequence). This CDR3 reads CSGTIYNEQFF. The CDR3 region has the DNA TGCAGTGGGACCATTTACAATGAGCAGTTCTTC.

This clonotype was recorded many times. The chain carries TRBV6-5 and TRBJ2-1, with TRBD1 identical over 10 bases. The CDR3 covers 15 residues. Losses at the gene ends were 5 bases for V and 6 bases for J; bases not matched to a gene: 7. In germline, CDR1 is MNHEY, CDR2 SVGAGI. Written as DNA, the CDR3 is TGTGCCAGCAGTCACAAAAGGACAGGGGGCAATGAGCAGTTCTTC. The encoded protein is CASSHKRTGGNEQFF.